This T cell receptor beta chain derives from a study of T cell responses to AZD1222 COVID-19 vaccine. General observations from the study: Spike-specific TCR breadth and depth both grew after two AZD1222 doses.

For this clone: What it recognizes is unknown.

Sequencing was performed with immunoSEQ multiplex PCR; in TCRdb, only in-frame clones are kept and a portion is missing. The sample comprises over 110,000 clones, around 90% of which are singletons, and around 3.2% rests with the top ten. The CDR3 totals 17 residues. From germline, CDR1 is LNHNV and CDR2 YYDKDF (reference sequence). After removal of 4 bases from V and 4 bases from J, the junction contained 15 bases not matched to a gene. The input for sequencing was peripheral blood, taken on day 0 of AZD1222 vaccination. J is TRBJ2-7 and V is TRBV15; 8 bases line up with TRBD1. The receptor's source is an adult in good health. CDR3 nucleotide sequence: TGTGCCACCAGCATCACCTCCGTTACAGGGGGAGGATACGAGCAGTACTTC. Its translation: CATSITSVTGGGYEQYF.